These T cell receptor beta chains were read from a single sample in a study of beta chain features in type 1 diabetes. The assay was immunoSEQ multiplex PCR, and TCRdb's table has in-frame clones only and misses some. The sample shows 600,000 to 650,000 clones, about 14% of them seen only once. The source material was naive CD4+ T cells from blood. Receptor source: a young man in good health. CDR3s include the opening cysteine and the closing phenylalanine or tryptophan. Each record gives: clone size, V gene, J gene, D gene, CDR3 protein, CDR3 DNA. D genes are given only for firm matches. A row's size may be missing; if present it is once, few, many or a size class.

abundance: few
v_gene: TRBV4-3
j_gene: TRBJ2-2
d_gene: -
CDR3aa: CASSQELARANTGELFF
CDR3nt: TGCGCCAGCAGCCAAGAATTAGCCAGGGCGAACACCGGGGAGCTGTTTTTT

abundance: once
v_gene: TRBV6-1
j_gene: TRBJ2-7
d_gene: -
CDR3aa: CASRWPYYEQYF
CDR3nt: TGTGCCAGCAGATGGCCTTACTACGAGCAGTACTTC

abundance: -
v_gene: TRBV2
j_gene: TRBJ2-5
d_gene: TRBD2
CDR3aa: CASTGGGIGETQYF
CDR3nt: TGTGCCAGCACGGGGGGAGGGATAGGAGAGACCCAGTACTTC

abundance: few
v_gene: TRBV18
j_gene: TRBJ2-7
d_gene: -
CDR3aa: CASSASRPASYEQYF
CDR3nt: TGTGCCAGCTCAGCCTCGCGCCCGGCTTCCTACGAGCAGTACTTC

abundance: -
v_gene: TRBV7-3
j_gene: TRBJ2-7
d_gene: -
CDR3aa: CASSLRDGEQYF
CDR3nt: TGTGCCAGCAGCTTAAGGGACGGCGAGCAGTACTTC

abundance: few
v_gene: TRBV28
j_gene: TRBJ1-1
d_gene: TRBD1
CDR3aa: CASSMQGGRTEAFF
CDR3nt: TGTGCCAGCAGTATGCAGGGGGGGCGGACTGAAGCTTTCTTT

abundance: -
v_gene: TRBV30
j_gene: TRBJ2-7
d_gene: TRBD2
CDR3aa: CAWSLAGGREQYF
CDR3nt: TGTGCCTGGAGTTTAGCGGGGGGGAGGGAGCAGTACTTC

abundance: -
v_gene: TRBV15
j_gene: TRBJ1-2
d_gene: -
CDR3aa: CATSRDYTYYGYTF
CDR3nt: TGTGCCACCAGCAGAGATTACACCTACTATGGCTACACCTTC

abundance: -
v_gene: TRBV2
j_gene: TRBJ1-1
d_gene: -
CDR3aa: CASSVAGEDTEAFF
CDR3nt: TGTGCCAGCAGTGTGGCGGGGGAGGACACTGAAGCTTTCTTT

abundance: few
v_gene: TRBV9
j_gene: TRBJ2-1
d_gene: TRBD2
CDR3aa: CASSVGPSGPPAQFF
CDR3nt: TGTGCCAGCAGCGTAGGGCCTAGCGGTCCGCCGGCGCAGTTCTTC

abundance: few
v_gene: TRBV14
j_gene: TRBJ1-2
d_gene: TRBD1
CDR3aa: CASSQDRGYGYTF
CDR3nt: TGTGCCAGCAGCCAGGACAGGGGCTATGGCTACACCTTC

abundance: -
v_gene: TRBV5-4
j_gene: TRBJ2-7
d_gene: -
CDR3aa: CASSLEARSRDEQYF
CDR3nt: TGTGCCAGCAGCTTGGAGGCAAGAAGTCGCGACGAGCAGTACTTC

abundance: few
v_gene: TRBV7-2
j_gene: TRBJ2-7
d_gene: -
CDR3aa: CASSPSSLEQYF
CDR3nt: TGTGCCAGCAGCCCGAGTTCCCTTGAGCAGTACTTC

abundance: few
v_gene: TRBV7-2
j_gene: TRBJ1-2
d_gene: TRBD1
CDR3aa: CASTGTGAINYGYTF
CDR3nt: TGTGCCAGCACCGGGACAGGGGCGATTAACTATGGCTACACCTTC

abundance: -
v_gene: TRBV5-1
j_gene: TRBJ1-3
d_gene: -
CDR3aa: CASSLEVLYSGNTIYF
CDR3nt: TGCGCCAGCAGCTTGGAAGTCCTATACTCTGGAAACACCATATATTTT

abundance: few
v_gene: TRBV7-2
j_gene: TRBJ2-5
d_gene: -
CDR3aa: CASSLVHGSQETQYF
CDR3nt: TGTGCCAGCAGCTTAGTTCACGGCAGCCAAGAGACCCAGTACTTC

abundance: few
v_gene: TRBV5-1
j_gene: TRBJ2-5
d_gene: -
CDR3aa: CASSRGRPSWETQYF
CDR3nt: TGCGCCAGCAGCCGGGGTCGTCCTAGCTGGGAGACCCAGTACTTC

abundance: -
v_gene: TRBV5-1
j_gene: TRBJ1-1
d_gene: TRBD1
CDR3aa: CASSLGQGASEAFF
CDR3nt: TGCGCCAGCAGCTTGGGACAGGGGGCGTCTGAAGCTTTCTTT

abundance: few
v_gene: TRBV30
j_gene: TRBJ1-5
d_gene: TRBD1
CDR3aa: CAWKDRDGQPQHF
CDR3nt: TGTGCCTGGAAGGACAGGGATGGCCAGCCCCAGCATTTT

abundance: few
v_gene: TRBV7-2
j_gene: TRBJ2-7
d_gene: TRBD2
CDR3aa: CASSLVAFGTSAAYEQYF
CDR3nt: TGTGCCAGCAGCTTAGTTGCGTTCGGGACTAGCGCCGCCTACGAGCAGTACTTC

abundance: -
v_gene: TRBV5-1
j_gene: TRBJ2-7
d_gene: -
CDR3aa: CASSFSGFDEQYF
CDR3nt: TGCGCCAGCAGCTTTTCAGGGTTCGACGAGCAGTACTTC

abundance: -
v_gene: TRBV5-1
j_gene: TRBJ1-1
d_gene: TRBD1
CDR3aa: CASSQRSGGEAFF
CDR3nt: TGCGCCAGCAGCCAACGTTCAGGGGGCGAAGCTTTCTTT